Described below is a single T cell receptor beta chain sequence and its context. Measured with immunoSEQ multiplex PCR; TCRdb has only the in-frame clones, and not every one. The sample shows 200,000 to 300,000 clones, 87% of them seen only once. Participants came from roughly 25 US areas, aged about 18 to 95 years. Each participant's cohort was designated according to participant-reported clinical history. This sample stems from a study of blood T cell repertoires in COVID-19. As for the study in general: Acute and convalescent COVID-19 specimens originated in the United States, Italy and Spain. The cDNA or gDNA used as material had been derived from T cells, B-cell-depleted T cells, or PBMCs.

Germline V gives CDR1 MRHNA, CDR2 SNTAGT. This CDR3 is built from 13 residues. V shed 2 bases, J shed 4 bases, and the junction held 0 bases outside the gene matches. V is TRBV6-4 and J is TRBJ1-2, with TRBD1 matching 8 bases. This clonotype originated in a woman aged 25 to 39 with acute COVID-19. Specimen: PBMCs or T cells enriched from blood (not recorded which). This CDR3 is CASSDTGGYGYTF. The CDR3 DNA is TGTGCCAGCAGTGACACAGGGGGCTATGGCTACACCTTC.